A selection of T cell receptor beta chains follows, all from one sample in a study of cytomegalovirus exposure and HLA in healthy donors. TCRdb's table, derived via immunoSEQ multiplex PCR, lists solely in-frame clones and lacks some. The table shows roughly 78,000 clones, with approximately 70% occurring only once. The source material was PBMCs. The receptors were gathered from a man aged 35 to 55 in good health and CMV-seropositive. Both conserved end residues are part of each CDR3. The D gene is left open where the match is weak. Clone size appears in some rows only: once, few, many, or a class for an expanded clone.

CDR3: CASSSYTGELFF
DNA: TGTGCTAGCAGCTCATACACCGGGGAGCTGTTTTTT
J: TRBJ2-2
D: .
size: .
V: TRBV7-7

CDR3: CASSAPGGEQYF
DNA: TGTGCCAGCAGCGCCCCAGGGGGCGAGCAGTACTTC
J: TRBJ2-7
D: TRBD1
size: few
V: TRBV9

CDR3: CAWSVGQGSDEQYF
DNA: TGTGCCTGGAGTGTTGGACAGGGGAGCGACGAGCAGTACTTC
J: TRBJ2-7
D: TRBD1
size: .
V: TRBV30

CDR3: CASSLREGRSYGYTF
DNA: TGTGCCAGCAGCTTAAGGGAGGGCAGGAGCTATGGCTACACCTTC
J: TRBJ1-2
D: .
size: .
V: TRBV7-3

CDR3: CASRAGQASNYGYTF
DNA: TGTGCCAGCAGGGCGGGACAGGCCTCTAACTATGGCTACACCTTC
J: TRBJ1-2
D: TRBD1
size: .
V: TRBV6-5

CDR3: CAISEKRGVDEQYF
DNA: TGTGCCATCAGTGAGAAGCGGGGGGTAGACGAGCAGTACTTC
J: TRBJ2-7
D: TRBD2
size: once
V: TRBV10-3

CDR3: CAAGYLPEAFF
DNA: TGTGCCGCCGGGTACCTTCCAGAAGCTTTCTTT
J: TRBJ1-1
D: .
size: .
V: TRBV6-5

CDR3: CACPRSSGGGNTGELFF
DNA: TGTGCCTGCCCCCGCAGTAGCGGGGGGGGTAACACCGGGGAGCTGTTTTTT
J: TRBJ2-2
D: TRBD2
size: .
V: TRBV30

CDR3: CASSGGTNLGNTIYF
DNA: TGTGCCAGCAGTGGCGGCACCAACCTTGGAAACACCATATATTTT
J: TRBJ1-3
D: .
size: .
V: TRBV2

CDR3: CASSRDRGPDQPQHF
DNA: TGTGCCAGCAGTAGGGACAGGGGGCCAGATCAGCCCCAGCATTTT
J: TRBJ1-5
D: TRBD1
size: medium-sized
V: TRBV7-9

CDR3: CASSFDGSNQPQHF
DNA: TGCGCCAGCAGCTTCGACGGGAGCAATCAGCCCCAGCATTTT
J: TRBJ1-5
D: .
size: .
V: TRBV5-1

CDR3: CASREDRGISQPQHF
DNA: TGTGCCAGCAGGGAGGACAGGGGTATTTCTCAGCCCCAGCATTTT
J: TRBJ1-5
D: TRBD1
size: .
V: TRBV6-1

CDR3: CAWSVGHSYEQYF
DNA: TGTGCCTGGAGTGTAGGACACTCCTACGAGCAGTACTTC
J: TRBJ2-7
D: .
size: once
V: TRBV30

CDR3: CAFGQGANGELFF
DNA: TGTGCCTTTGGACAGGGGGCGAACGGGGAGCTGTTTTTT
J: TRBJ2-2
D: TRBD1
size: .
V: TRBV30

CDR3: CASSAQGWNTEAFF
DNA: TGTGCCAGCAGTGCCCAGGGATGGAACACTGAAGCTTTCTTT
J: TRBJ1-1
D: .
size: .
V: TRBV6-6

CDR3: CSVRCQGSPYF
DNA: TGCAGCGTTAGGTGTCAGGGGAGCCCGTATTTT
J: TRBJ2-3
D: .
size: .
V: TRBV29-1

CDR3: CASSLGRGRTGQYF
DNA: TGTGCCAGCAGCTTAGGCCGGGGGAGGACGGGGCAGTACTTC
J: TRBJ2-7
D: .
size: .
V: TRBV13

CDR3: CASSPYAGRSNYGYTF
DNA: TGTGCCAGCAGCCCCTACGCGGGACGTTCTAACTATGGCTACACCTTC
J: TRBJ1-2
D: .
size: .
V: TRBV7-6

CDR3: CASSWTASGSHEQYF
DNA: TGTGCCAGCAGCTGGACAGCATCCGGCTCTCACGAGCAGTACTTC
J: TRBJ2-7
D: .
size: few
V: TRBV7-9

CDR3: CASGSYMFGYTF
DNA: TGTGCTAGTGGTTCTTATATGTTCGGCTACACCTTC
J: TRBJ1-2
D: .
size: few
V: TRBV12-5

CDR3: CSVLQGYTEAFF
DNA: TGCAGCGTCCTTCAGGGGTACACTGAAGCTTTCTTT
J: TRBJ1-1
D: .
size: .
V: TRBV29-1

CDR3: CASSLGIRTVLNTEAFF
DNA: TGCGCCAGCAGCTTGGGGATCAGGACTGTACTGAACACTGAAGCTTTCTTT
J: TRBJ1-1
D: .
size: once
V: TRBV5-1

CDR3: CAISDLEGGELFF
DNA: TGTGCCATCAGTGACCTGGAGGGCGGGGAGCTGTTTTTT
J: TRBJ2-2
D: .
size: few
V: TRBV10-3

CDR3: CASSLGQDYNSPLHF
DNA: TGTGCCAGCAGCTTGGGACAGGACTATAATTCACCCCTCCACTTT
J: TRBJ1-6
D: .
size: .
V: TRBV5-6

CDR3: CASSSQGARITEAFF
DNA: TGTGCCAGTTCCTCCCAGGGGGCGCGGATCACTGAAGCTTTCTTT
J: TRBJ1-1
D: TRBD1
size: few
V: TRBV19

CDR3: CASSLPVASNQPQHF
DNA: TGTGCCAGCAGTTTACCAGTGGCCAGCAATCAGCCCCAGCATTTT
J: TRBJ1-5
D: .
size: .
V: TRBV28

CDR3: CASSPQAGTSGYEQYF
DNA: TGCGCCAGCAGCCCCCAAGCTGGGACTAGCGGTTACGAGCAGTACTTC
J: TRBJ2-7
D: TRBD2
size: .
V: TRBV4-3

CDR3: CASSPPRLAGDSEQYF
DNA: TGTGCCAGCTCACCACCGAGACTAGCGGGGGATAGCGAGCAGTACTTC
J: TRBJ2-7
D: TRBD2
size: .
V: TRBV18

CDR3: CASSYSGGGDTQYF
DNA: TGTGCCAGCAGTTACTCGGGGGGGGGCGATACGCAGTATTTT
J: TRBJ2-3
D: .
size: few
V: TRBV6-5

CDR3: CASSFAHRDSYGYTF
DNA: TGTGCCAGCAGCTTTGCCCACCGGGACAGCTATGGCTACACCTTC
J: TRBJ1-2
D: TRBD1
size: .
V: TRBV13

CDR3: CSADRGLIEQYF
DNA: TGCAGCGCGGACAGGGGGCTAATTGAGCAGTACTTC
J: TRBJ2-7
D: TRBD1
size: .
V: TRBV29-1

CDR3: CASSQGQGPYSNQPQHF
DNA: TGCGCCAGCAGCCAAGGTCAGGGCCCCTATAGCAATCAGCCCCAGCATTTT
J: TRBJ1-5
D: .
size: .
V: TRBV4-1

CDR3: CASSSGLAGGEQYF
DNA: TGTGCCAGCAGCTCGGGACTAGCGGGGGGCGAGCAGTACTTC
J: TRBJ2-7
D: TRBD2
size: .
V: TRBV5-4

CDR3: CASSRSGYGYTF
DNA: TGTGCCAGCAGTAGAAGCGGCTATGGCTACACCTTC
J: TRBJ1-2
D: .
size: .
V: TRBV27

CDR3: CASRTGGAGDEKLFF
DNA: TGTGCCAGCAGGACAGGGGGCGCAGGGGATGAAAAACTGTTTTTT
J: TRBJ1-4
D: TRBD1
size: few
V: TRBV2

CDR3: CASSHKEKGAYEQYF
DNA: TGTGCCAGCAGCCACAAGGAGAAGGGGGCCTACGAGCAGTACTTC
J: TRBJ2-7
D: .
size: .
V: TRBV11-3

CDR3: CASSGLAGNEQYF
DNA: TGTGCCAGCAGCGGACTAGCGGGGAACGAGCAGTACTTC
J: TRBJ2-7
D: TRBD2
size: .
V: TRBV6-5

CDR3: CASSLDGRGDTDTQYF
DNA: TGCGCCAGCAGCTTGGACGGCAGGGGTGATACAGATACGCAGTATTTT
J: TRBJ2-3
D: .
size: few
V: TRBV5-1

CDR3: CASSQVLSLVSNQPQHF
DNA: TGCGCCAGCAGCCAAGTCCTGTCCTTGGTTAGTAATCAGCCCCAGCATTTT
J: TRBJ1-5
D: .
size: .
V: TRBV4-1

CDR3: CASSENYGDTQYF
DNA: TGTGCCAGCAGTGAGAACTATGGAGATACGCAGTATTTT
J: TRBJ2-3
D: .
size: few
V: TRBV6-5

CDR3: CASSFEQGRTGELFF
DNA: TGTGCCAGCAGCTTCGAACAGGGGAGAACCGGGGAGCTGTTTTTT
J: TRBJ2-2
D: TRBD1
size: .
V: TRBV7-9

CDR3: CASSYIEDHEKLFF
DNA: TGTGCCAGCAGTTACATAGAGGATCATGAAAAACTGTTTTTT
J: TRBJ1-4
D: .
size: .
V: TRBV6-6

CDR3: CASSLSRGMGYTF
DNA: TGTGCCAGCAGCTTGTCACGGGGAATGGGCTACACCTTC
J: TRBJ1-2
D: .
size: .
V: TRBV5-6

CDR3: CASSSGQSNYGYTF
DNA: TGTGCCAGCAGCTCAGGACAGTCTAACTATGGCTACACCTTC
J: TRBJ1-2
D: .
size: .
V: TRBV5-4

CDR3: CASSPTSGFTDTQYF
DNA: TGTGCCAGCAGCCCGACTAGCGGGTTCACAGATACGCAGTATTTT
J: TRBJ2-3
D: TRBD2
size: .
V: TRBV11-2

CDR3: CAWKMGTLLYEQYF
DNA: TGTGCCTGGAAAATGGGGACTCTCCTCTACGAGCAGTACTTC
J: TRBJ2-7
D: .
size: few
V: TRBV30

CDR3: CAIGAPRQADTQYF
DNA: TGTGCCATCGGGGCACCTCGTCAGGCAGATACGCAGTATTTT
J: TRBJ2-3
D: .
size: .
V: TRBV10-3

CDR3: CSAGQASYEQYF
DNA: TGCAGCGCCGGACAGGCCTCCTACGAGCAGTACTTC
J: TRBJ2-7
D: TRBD1
size: few
V: TRBV29-1

CDR3: CASSLLLGDEQFF
DNA: TGCGCCAGCAGCTTGTTACTGGGAGATGAGCAGTTCTTC
J: TRBJ2-1
D: .
size: .
V: TRBV5-1

CDR3: CASSEDRVKSPLHF
DNA: TGTGCCAGCAGTGAGGACAGGGTCAAATCACCCCTCCACTTT
J: TRBJ1-6
D: TRBD1
size: .
V: TRBV6-1